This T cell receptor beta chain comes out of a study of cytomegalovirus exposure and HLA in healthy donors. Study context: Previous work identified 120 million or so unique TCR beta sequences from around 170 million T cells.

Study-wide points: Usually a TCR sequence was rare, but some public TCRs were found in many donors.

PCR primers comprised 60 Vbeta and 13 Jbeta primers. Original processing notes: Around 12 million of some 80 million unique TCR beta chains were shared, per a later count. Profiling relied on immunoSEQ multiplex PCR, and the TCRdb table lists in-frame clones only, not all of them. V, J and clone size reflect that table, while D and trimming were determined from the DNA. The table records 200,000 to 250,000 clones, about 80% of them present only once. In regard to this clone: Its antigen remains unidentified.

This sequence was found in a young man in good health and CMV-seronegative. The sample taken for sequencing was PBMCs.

The CDR3 DNA follows: TGCGCCAGCAGCGAGACAGGGGAGAATCAGCCCCAGCATTTT. Translating gives CASSETGENQPQHF. The chain has TRBV5-1 and TRBJ1-5; 8 nucleotides agree with TRBD1. The germline V gene has CDR1 SGHRS and CDR2 YFSETQ. Germline trimming cut 4 bases from V and 4 bases from J; bases unmatched to any gene: 4. CDR3 length equals 14 residues.